This T cell receptor beta chain was sequenced during a study of cytomegalovirus exposure and HLA in healthy donors. Points from the study as a whole: When presence/absence was analysed, sequencing depth was taken to be roughly uniform across donors. Researchers left out some V segments, among them TRBV6-2 and TRBV6-3, as indistinguishable. Productive status was seen about 87% or about 30% of the time for most TCR beta V segments in an earlier analysis.

Per germline, CDR1 MNHNS and CDR2 SASEGT. J lost 2 bases, V lost 6 bases, and 8 bases had no gene match. The CDR3 has 15 amino acids. The study ran its PCR with 60 Vbeta and 13 Jbeta primers. Assay: immunoSEQ multiplex PCR; the TCRdb copy retains only in-frame clones and omits some. Among roughly 150,000 clones, about 80% were seen once, and the ten largest hold over 8%. As for this clone: Its antigen is currently unknown.

The specimen was PBMCs. The rearrangement uses TRBV6-1 and TRBJ2-3, with 7 nucleotides matching TRBD1. The TCR sequence derives from a man aged 18 to 35 in good health and CMV-seropositive. Here the CDR3 reads CASSHRQGITDTQYF. CDR3 nucleotides: TGTGCCAGCAGCCACCGACAGGGTATCACAGATACGCAGTATTTT.